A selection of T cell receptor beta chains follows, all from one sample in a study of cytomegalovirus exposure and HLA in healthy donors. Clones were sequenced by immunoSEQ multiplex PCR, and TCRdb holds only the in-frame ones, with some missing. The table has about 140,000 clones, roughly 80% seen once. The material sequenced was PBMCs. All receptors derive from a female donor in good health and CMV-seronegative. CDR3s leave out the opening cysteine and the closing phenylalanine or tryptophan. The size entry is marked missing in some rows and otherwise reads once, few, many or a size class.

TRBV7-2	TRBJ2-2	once	ASSLMDTSTGELF
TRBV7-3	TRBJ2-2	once	ASSLGPGLYTGELF
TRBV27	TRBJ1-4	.	ASSLGGGGLANEKLF
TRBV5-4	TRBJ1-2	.	ASSLDRANYGYT
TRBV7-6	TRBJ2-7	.	ASSLTDRELYEQY
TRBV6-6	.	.	ASSYSPGERSYEQY
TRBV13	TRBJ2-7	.	ASSTGGGGYEQY
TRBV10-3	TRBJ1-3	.	AISELGEGNTIY
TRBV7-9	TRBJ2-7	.	SSSTGTTYEQY
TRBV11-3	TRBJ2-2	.	ASSSGSPWELF
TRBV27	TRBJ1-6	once	ASRPGGSYNSPLH
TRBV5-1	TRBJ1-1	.	ASSLGTSDTEAF
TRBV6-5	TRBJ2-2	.	ASSYQIQGTGELF
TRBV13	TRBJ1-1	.	ASSFYSMNTEAF
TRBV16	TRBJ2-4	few	ASSHLLGPQNIQY
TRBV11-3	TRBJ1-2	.	ASSLVLAGQKANYGYT
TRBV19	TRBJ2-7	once	ASTGQAREEQY
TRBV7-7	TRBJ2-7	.	ASSQIQGNPYEQY
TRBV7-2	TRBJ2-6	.	ASSPDGAGAGANVLT
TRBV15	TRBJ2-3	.	ATSRLTGTDTQY
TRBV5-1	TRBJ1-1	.	ASSPGQGYTEAF
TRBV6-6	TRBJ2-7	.	ASSPWTATYEQY
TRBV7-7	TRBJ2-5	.	ASTSNPGETQY
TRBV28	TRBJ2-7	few	ASSPRTVLNYEQY
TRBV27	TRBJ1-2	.	ASSSQTGGIYGYT
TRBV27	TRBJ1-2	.	ASSLVSGNYGYT
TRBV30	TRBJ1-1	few	AWMDRATEAF
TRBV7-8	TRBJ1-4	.	ASSFLSGAFNEKLF
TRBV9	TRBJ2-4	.	ASSASNQNIQY
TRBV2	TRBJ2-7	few	ASSESGGLSYEQY
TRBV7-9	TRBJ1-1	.	ASSLSLGGTEAF
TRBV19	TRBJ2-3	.	ASSHADTQY
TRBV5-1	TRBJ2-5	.	ASSLGSGMGTQY
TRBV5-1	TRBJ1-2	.	ASSLDPTSAGGGYGYT
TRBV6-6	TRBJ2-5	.	ASRPQGGVETQY
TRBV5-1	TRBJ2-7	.	ASSLLQGASYEQY
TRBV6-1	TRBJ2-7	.	ASSGTYEQY
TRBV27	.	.	ASSMTSSEQY
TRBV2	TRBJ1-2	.	ASKSGDGYGYP
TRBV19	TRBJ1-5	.	ASSIVGGAVSNQPQH
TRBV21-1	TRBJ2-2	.	ASSLREGTANTGELF
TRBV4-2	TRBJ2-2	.	ASSARDSNTGELF
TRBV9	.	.	ASSVEQGSEQY
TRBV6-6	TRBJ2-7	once	AAANTYEQY
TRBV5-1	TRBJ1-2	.	ASSPRGQGANGYT
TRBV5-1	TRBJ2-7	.	ASSLGGQGSSYEQY
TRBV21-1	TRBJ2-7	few	ASHLGLADYYEQY
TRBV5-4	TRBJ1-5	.	ASSLDRGQPQH
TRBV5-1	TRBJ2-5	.	ASSLGGTGVRETQY
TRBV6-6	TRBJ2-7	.	ASSPTIGTDSYEQY
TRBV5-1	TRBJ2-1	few	ASSLSSGGANEQF
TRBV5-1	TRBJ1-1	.	ASSFRGSPEAF
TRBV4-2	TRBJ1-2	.	ASSQDVPAEGYGYT